The 12 T cell receptor beta chains in this list originate from one sample, sequenced in a study of glioma-infiltrating T cells (dated by TCRdb to about 2016). The sequencer listed for this sample is Illumina MiSeq. TCR alpha and beta CDR3 regions were amplified with the iRepertoire nested amplicon-rescue multiplex PCR (arm-PCR) platform from RNA. TCRdb reran the public reads through fastp at Q25 and MiXCR, keeping productive beta chains. Here each entry gathers all rows of one CDR3 protein and keeps the most common genes and DNA. Within this sample are over 1,000 distinct CDR3 sequences, with approximately 60% of them counted one time only. Approximately 25% of the sample comes from the top ten. The sequenced sample was glioma tissue, nonneoplastic brain tissue, or PBMCs (not recorded which). These TCRs come from a human donor with low-grade glioma or glioblastoma, undergoing nonglioma brain surgery, or in good health (not recorded which).

Comment on this clonotype: At one of its ends the junction is not consistent with the germline gene, which may arise from a read error. The V gene is TRBV12-3 or TRBV12-4, the J gene TRBJ2-4; D is unresolved. The CDR3 length is 15 residues. The CDR3: CASSLGHPSQNTLYF. The CDR3 bases are TGTGCCAGCAGCTTAGGGCACCCTAGTCAAAACACCTTGTACTTT.

The chain joins TRBV20-1 to TRBJ2-3, with D possibly TRBD1 on 7 matching bases. From germline, CDR1 is DFQATT and CDR2 SNEGSKA (reference sequence). Trimming cost V 6 bases and J 9 bases, with 16 bases left between them. This CDR3 is built from 12 residues. The CDR3 sequence: CSARGDLGTQYF. CDR3 DNA sequence: TGCAGTGCCAGGGGGGACCTCGGCACGCAGTATTTT.

By proportion, this clonotype is large. This chain uses TRBV12-3 or TRBV12-4 with TRBJ2-3, with unresolved D. This CDR3 has 11 amino acids. Between the trimmed V and J ends, which lost 6 bases and 10 bases, there was a span of 11 bases. CDR3 region: CASSTPAPQYF. The CDR3 DNA is TGTGCCAGCAGCACTCCTGCCCCGCAGTATTTT.

By its share, this clonotype is large. The V call is TRBV2, the J call TRBJ2-7; D is perhaps TRBD1 (6 bases). The germline V gene encodes CDR1 SNHLY and CDR2 FYNNEI. V lost 4 bases, J lost 2 bases, and 9 bases lay in between. This CDR3 has 13 residues. CDR3 DNA: TGTGCCAGCAGTGTCCCAGGGGCCTACGAGCAGTACGTC. As protein: CASSVPGAYEQYV.

This clonotype is categorized as large. The genes are TRBV6-6 and TRBJ1-3, with D uncertain. V lost 2 bases, J lost 3 bases, and 11 bases lay in between. Germline V gene sequence: CDR1 MNHNY, CDR2 SVGAGI (reference sequence). This CDR3 is 15 amino acids long. CDR3 bases: TGTGCCAGCAGTTACCTGGCACAAGGTGGAAACACCATATATTTT. This codes for CASSYLAQGGNTIYF.

In the case of this clonotype: Because the CDR3 is missing its conserved closing phenylalanine or tryptophan, this is likely a read error. The DNA is left out, because the CDR3 cannot be placed on it with certainty; the CDR3 is given as TCRdb lists it. The chain is built from TRBV4-2 and TRBJ1-1; TRBD1 is the table's D call and was not checked against the DNA. The CDR3 length equals 12 residues, ends included. CDR1 and CDR2 (germline): LGHNA, YNFKEQ. CDR3 region: CASRGQNTEEFL.

The chain is built from TRBV6-5 and TRBJ1-5, with 8 positions matching TRBD1. Unmatched junction bases numbered 7, after V lost 6 bases and J lost 0 bases. The CDR3 consists of 16 residues. CDR1 and CDR2 from the germline V gene are MNHEY and SVGAGI. CDR3 loop: CASSSGTGDSNQPQHF. CDR3 DNA sequence: TGTGCCAGCAGCTCCGGGACAGGCGATAGCAATCAGCCCCAGCATTTT.

As concerns this clonotype: A read error may produce the germline difference seen at one junction end. The chain carries TRBV3-1 and TRBJ2-3; D may be TRBD1 (5 bases). There are 14 residues in the CDR3. Germline loops: CDR1 LGHDT, CDR2 YNNKEL (reference sequence). The CDR3 DNA reads as TGTGCCAGCAGCCCTCCCGATGCGACAGATACGCAATATTTT. Protein sequence: CASSPPDATDTQYF.

In its sample, this clonotype was seen a few times. One junction end does not reproduce the germline sequence, and a read error may be involved. The CDR3 loop reads CASSLVQGEVFF. The CDR3 DNA reads as TGTGCCAGCAGTTTAGTACAGGGGGAAGTCTTCTTT. J is TRBJ1-1 and V is TRBV7-4, with 8 bases that match TRBD1. Germline V gene sequence: CDR1 SGHVT, CDR2 SQSDAQ. The CDR3 sequence is 12 residues long. The full variable domain, with the rest looked up from reference TRBV7-4 and TRBJ1-1, is GAGVSQSPRYKVAKRGRDVALRCDSISGHVTLYWYRQTLGQGSEVLTYSQSDAQRDKSGRPSGRFSAERPERSVSTLKIQRTEQGDSAVYLCASSLVQGEVFFGQGTRLTVV.

By share, this clonotype counts as hyperexpanded (1% or more). The chain couples TRBV27 to TRBJ1-1; unclear D gene. V lost 0 bases, J lost 3 bases, and 11 bases lay in between. The length of the CDR3 is 15 residues. The germline V gene encodes CDR1 MNHEY and CDR2 SMNVEV (reference sequence). CDR3 in DNA: TGTGCCAGCAGTTTATCGGTCCTCGGGGACACTGAAGCTTTCTTT. Residues: CASSLSVLGDTEAFF.

With respect to this clonotype: The junction and the germline gene differ at one end; a read error may be behind it. The chain couples TRBV20-1 to TRBJ1-1; weak D call: TRBD1 (6 bases). Per the germline V gene, CDR1 is DFQATT and CDR2 is SNEGSKA (reference sequence). The CDR3 is made up of 14 amino acids. The CDR3 DNA reads TGCAGTGCTAGCGGGGGGCTAAGGAACACTGGAGCTTTCTTT. Its protein is CSASGGLRNTGAFF.

The gene calls are TRBV27 and TRBJ2-3; a possible D gene is TRBD2 (6 bases). The germline gives CDR1 MNHEY, CDR2 SMNVEV (reference sequence). The CDR3 has 15 amino acids. The V and J ends lost 6 bases and 2 bases respectively, with 15 bases between them. CDR3 nucleotides: TGTGCCAGCAGAGGTGGCGGGGAATCCACAGATACGCAGTATTTT. This translates into CASRGGGESTDTQYF.